The present T cell receptor (beta chain) was sequenced within a study of graft-versus-host responses after intestinal transplantation. This clone came up a few times. Its cognate antigen is unknown. Some clones are missing from TCRdb's copy, which holds only in-frame ones; the method was immunoSEQ multiplex PCR. The table has about 130,000 clones, 92% seen once. CDR3 size: 15 residues. Deletions cut 7 bases from V and 4 bases from J, with 20 bases between. CDR1 is MNHNS, CDR2 SASEGT, per germline. The TCR was taken from a human donor who received an intestinal transplant. The sample was unstimulated CD4+ T cells sorted from spleen or lymph node cells, taken before intestinal transplant. The rearrangement uses TRBV6-1 and TRBJ2-7, with D perhaps matching TRBD1 or TRBD2 (7 bases each). CDR3 in DNA: TGTGCCAGCAATGGACTAGGAGGGGGCCCTTACGAGCAGTACTTC. Protein sequence: CASNGLGGGPYEQYF.